The 15 T cell receptor beta chains below come from one sample, sequenced in a study of post-analysis software for immune sequencing data. Study-wide points: Comparison of patients with controls showed about 5 TRBV segments more frequent in patients, TRBV5-6, TRBV5-1 and TRBV20-1 among them.

No antigens are known for them. Unique-molecular-identifier-tagged TCR beta cDNA libraries were used. TCRdb redid the calling of the PCR reads with MiXCR, one entry per CDR3 protein. The repertoire includes about 820,000 distinct CDR3 sequences, under 70% of them detected once, and under 6% sits in the top ten. Sequenced: blood. The receptors stem from a girl aged 5-17 years with multiple sclerosis.

The chain joins TRBV12-3 or TRBV12-4 to TRBJ1-1, with D possibly TRBD1 on 5 matching bases. V lost 5 bases, J lost 6 bases, and 19 bases lay in between. The CDR3 runs 15 residues. CDR3 DNA: TGTGCCAGCAGTCCCCGGGGAGGGGAGGGCCCTGAAGCTTTCTTT. Its translation: CASSPRGGEGPEAFF.

The gene calls are TRBV20-1 and TRBJ2-1; 8 bases agree with TRBD2. Germline V lookup: CDR1 DFQATT, CDR2 SNEGSKA (reference sequence). The CDR3 contains 15 residues. V lost 0 bases, J lost 3 bases, and 4 bases stayed unmatched. The CDR3 DNA sequence: TGCAGTGCTAGAGACCCTAGCGGGCACTACAATGAGCAGTTCTTC. Protein: CSARDPSGHYNEQFF.

The genes are TRBV5-1 and TRBJ1-1; D may be TRBD1 (6 bases). This CDR3 has 13 residues. Germline V gene sequence: CDR1 SGHRS, CDR2 YFSETQ. V gave up 7 bases and J gave up 6 bases, with 16 bases separating them. The CDR3 region has the DNA TGCGCCAGCGCCGAGGGGGGGATGGCTGAAGCTTTCTTT. Encoded protein: CASAEGGMAEAFF.

This chain connects TRBV7-3 to TRBJ2-5; 11 bases map to TRBD1. Germline-derived CDR1 and CDR2 are SGHTA and FQGTGA. The CDR3 is 15 residues long. V lost 5 bases and J lost 4; bases outside the gene matches: 6. The chain's CDR3 is CASSPAGTGGETQYF. Written as DNA, the CDR3 is TGTGCCAGCAGCCCCGCGGGGACAGGGGGAGAGACCCAGTACTTC. Using reference TRBV7-3 and TRBJ2-5 for the parts outside the CDR3, the full variable domain is GAGVSQTPSNKVTEKGKYVELRCDPISGHTALYWYRQSLGQGPEFLIYFQGTGAADDSGLPNDRFFAVRPEGSVSTLKIQRTERGDSAVYLCASSPAGTGGETQYFGPGTRLLVL.

This clonotype was detected only a few times. One end of the junction is discordant with germline, which a read error may explain. The CDR3 DNA is TGTGCTAGCAGCTTAGCCGGGACAGGACTAAACAATGAGCAGTTCTTC. Its translation: CASSLAGTGLNNEQFF. The V gene is TRBV7-9, the J gene TRBJ2-1; 8 bases are shared with TRBD1. Germline CDR1 SEHNR, CDR2 FQNEAQ (reference sequence). This CDR3 is built from 16 residues.

V and J are TRBV6-6 and TRBJ2-5; TRBD2 matches 8 bases. This CDR3 is 17 amino acids long. Trimming cost V 2 bases and J 11 bases; bases outside gene matches: 19. Per germline, CDR1 MNHNY and CDR2 SVGAGI (reference sequence). CDR3 bases: TGTGCCAGCAGTTACGGGGTTCTAGCGGGTACCTACGAAGAGCAGTACTTC. Residues: CASSYGVLAGTYEEQYF.

This chain joins TRBV20-1 and TRBJ2-7, with D perhaps matching TRBD1 or TRBD2 (6 bases each). The V gene lost 6 bases and the J gene lost 8 bases, with 23 bases spanning the gap. This CDR3 contains 14 residues. Germline loops: CDR1 DFQATT, CDR2 SNEGSKA (reference sequence). The CDR3 loop reads CSACGTRGSKQQYF. CDR3 nucleotides: TGCAGTGCCTGCGGGACAAGGGGCAGCAAGCAGCAGTACTTC.

The rearrangement joins TRBV7-2 to TRBJ2-7; 7 bases are shared with TRBD1. Looked up from germline, CDR1 is SGHTA and CDR2 is FQGNSA. This CDR3 comprises 16 residues. The junction had 10 bases not matched to a gene; V was cut back by 0 bases and J by 5 bases. CDR3 bases: TGTGCCAGCAGCTTAGCGAACAGGGGATTTTCCCACGAGCAGTACTTC. This gives the protein CASSLANRGFSHEQYF.

J is TRBJ1-6 and V is TRBV12-3 or TRBV12-4; D ambiguous. Trimming took 6 bases from V and 9 from J, leaving 9 bases between them. This CDR3 contains 12 residues. This CDR3 reads CASSQDRSPLHF. The CDR3 region has the DNA TGTGCCAGCAGCCAGGACCGTTCACCCCTCCACTTT.

A few counts support this clonotype. This sequence joins TRBV29-1 and TRBJ2-3; the D call may be TRBD1 or TRBD2 (5 bases each). This CDR3 spans 15 amino acids. V was shortened by 4 bases and J by 6 bases, with 20 bases between the two germline ends. Germline V gene sequence: CDR1 SQVTM, CDR2 ANQGSEA. CDR3 nucleotides: TGCAGCGTTGGTAGCCCCGGGACCACCATGGATACGCAGTATTTT. Its protein product is CSVGSPGTTMDTQYF.

V and J are TRBV5-5 and TRBJ1-2; TRBD1 matches at 7 bases. The CDR3 has 15 amino acids. Trimming removed 0 bases from V and 0 bases from J; junction bases left unmatched: 2. In germline, CDR1 is SGHKS, CDR2 YYEKEE (reference sequence). The CDR3 DNA reads as TGTGCCAGCAGCTTGGGAAGGGGGCCTAACTATGGCTACACCTTC. Translating gives CASSLGRGPNYGYTF.

The rearrangement joins TRBV15 to TRBJ2-3, with 8 bases matching TRBD2. From germline, CDR1 is LNHNV and CDR2 YYDKDF (reference sequence). J was trimmed by 3 bases and V by 4 bases; bases with no gene match: 3. CDR3 length: 14 amino acids. CDR3 protein: CATSTRGGTDTQYF. The CDR3 nucleotides are TGTGCCACCAGCACCCGGGGGGGAACAGATACGCAGTATTTT.

The chain joins TRBV4-1 to TRBJ2-7; possibly TRBD1 for D (5 bases). Trimming cost V 4 bases and J 0 bases, with 16 bases left between them. Germline V CDR1 and CDR2: MGHRA, YSYEKL. CDR3 length equals 16 residues. For the CDR3, the DNA is TGCGCCAGCAGCCCAAATGGGCAGGGAAGCTCCTACGAGCAGTACTTC. It codes for CASSPNGQGSSYEQYF.

V usage is TRBV2 and J usage is TRBJ1-5, with no clear D. V lost 1 base to trimming and J lost 1 base, with 8 bases between them. Per germline, CDR1 SNHLY and CDR2 FYNNEI. The CDR3 totals 15 residues. CDR3 sequence reads: CASSEVGASNQPQHF. CDR3 coding DNA: TGTGCCAGCAGTGAAGTGGGAGCCAGCAATCAGCCCCAGCATTTT.

The gene calls are TRBV6-6 and TRBJ2-5; 8 bases align to TRBD1. Germline V gene data show CDR1 as MNHNY and CDR2 as SVGAGI (reference sequence). The CDR3 length is 13 residues. The junction had 6 bases not matched to a gene; V was cut back by 5 bases and J by 7 bases. This CDR3 is CASSRDRPGTQYF. In DNA, the CDR3 is TGTGCCAGCAGTCGGGACAGGCCAGGGACCCAGTACTTC.